The 2 T cell receptor beta chains reported below all come from one sample, sequenced in a study of PD-L1 blockade in urothelial cancer. Data came from immunoSEQ multiplex PCR; TCRdb stores just in-frame clones and leaves some out. The data show some 49,000 clones, with 70% to 90% seen just once and 7.6% held by the top ten. This specimen consisted of PBMCs, obtained around atezolizumab (anti-PD-L1) treatment. Receptor source: a man aged 55 to 70 with urothelial cancer.

The V gene is TRBV10-1, the J gene TRBJ2-7; D is possibly TRBD2 (6 bases). The ends were cut back, 0 bases at V and 8 bases at J, with 20 bases in the middle. This CDR3 is built from 16 residues. The germline gives CDR1 WNHNN, CDR2 SYGVQD (reference sequence). CDR3 residues: CASSESGTGLTIKQYF. The CDR3 coding sequence is TGCGCCAGCAGTGAGTCGGGGACTGGACTTACGATCAAGCAGTACTTC.

This chain joins TRBV7-3 and TRBJ2-2, with TRBD1 matching 8 bases. The CDR3 contains 15 residues. Trimming at V came to 5 bases and at J to 6 bases, leaving 8 bases not matched to a gene. Germline V gives CDR1 SGHTA, CDR2 FQGTGA. Written as DNA, the CDR3 is TGTGCCAGCAGCCCTGACAGGGGTGGTTCCGGGGAGCTGTTTTTT. Amino acids: CASSPDRGGSGELFF.